What follows are 6 T cell receptor beta chains derived from one specimen sequenced in a study of T cell responses to AZD1222 COVID-19 vaccine. Produced via immunoSEQ multiplex PCR; TCRdb's table is partial and in-frame only. Of more than 120,000 clones detected, approximately 85% appear once; the ten largest clones hold approximately 5.1%. The specimen was peripheral blood, collected 28 days after the second dose of the MenACWY control vaccine. These receptors all stem from an adult who received the MenACWY meningococcal vaccine as a control.

The chain is built from TRBV4-2 and TRBJ2-7; D may correspond to TRBD1 or TRBD2 (6 bases each). Germline V gene data show CDR1 as LGHNA and CDR2 as YNFKEQ. V was cut by 4 bases and J by 2 bases, with 15 bases left in between. The CDR3 length is 15 residues. CDR3 amino acids: CASSLIRGGTYEQYF. The CDR3 nucleotides read TGTGCCAGCAGCCTCATCCGAGGGGGGACCTACGAGCAGTACTTC.

The chain has TRBV10-3 and TRBJ1-4; tentatively, D is TRBD1 (6 bases). CDR3 length: 14 amino acids. The V gene's germline CDR1 is ENHRY and CDR2 SYGVKD. V lost 3 bases and J lost 8, with 13 bases in between. The CDR3 region has the DNA TGTGCCATCAGTGAAGGGGGGGGCGCAGAAAAACTGTTTTTT. Amino acid sequence: CAISEGGGAEKLFF.

The chain couples TRBV7-9 to TRBJ2-1; either TRBD1 or TRBD2 may supply D (5 bases each). This CDR3 has 16 amino acids. V was pared by 0 bases and J by 4 bases, with 13 bases between. Germline V lookup: CDR1 SEHNR, CDR2 FQNEAQ (reference sequence). CDR3 in amino acids: CASSLAVGESYNEQFF. In DNA, the CDR3 is TGTGCCAGCAGCTTAGCGGTGGGGGAGAGTTACAATGAGCAGTTCTTC.

This rearrangement joins TRBV7-6 to TRBJ2-5; D tentatively reads TRBD1 or TRBD2 (5 bases each). CDR1 is SGHVS and CDR2 is FNYEAQ in the germline V gene. V was shortened by 5 bases and J by 5 bases, with 18 bases between the two germline ends. The CDR3 runs to 15 residues. CDR3 in DNA: TGTGCCAGCAGCCTCGACTTGGAAGGGGAGGAGACCCAGTACTTC. As protein: CASSLDLEGEETQYF.

V is TRBV28 and J is TRBJ2-7; TRBD2 is a possible D gene (6 bases). CDR1 and CDR2 from the germline V gene are MDHEN and SYDVKM. Trimming removed 5 bases from V and 3 bases from J, with 17 bases in between. The CDR3 consists of 15 residues. The CDR3 reads CASSETGTGDYEQYF. DNA for the CDR3: TGTGCCAGCAGTGAAACCGGGACGGGAGACTACGAGCAGTACTTC.

CDR3 nucleotide sequence: TGTGCCAGCAGCGTAGACTACAGTTCCGAGGAGACCCAGTACTTC. It specifies CASSVDYSSEETQYF. The J gene is TRBJ2-5, the V gene TRBV9; no clear D. Per the germline V gene, CDR1 is SGDLS and CDR2 is YYNGEE. V lost 0 bases, J lost 5 bases, and 14 bases lay in between. CDR3 length: 15 residues.